This TCR beta chain was recorded in a study of blood T cells in healthy people across ages (dated by TCRdb to the mid-2010s). Turning to the overall study: In model experiments, template switching captured roughly one uniquely barcoded TCR beta cDNA molecule for every two T cells. The study measured age-related changes in TCR beta repertoire diversity using deep sequencing normalized with unique cDNA molecular identifiers. Donors were grouped into four age groups: young (average 16 years), middle-aged (over 35), aged (roughly 62) and long-lived (around 82). To avoid experimental bias, donors of different ages were randomly spread across the sequencing lanes. Using the same blood draw, the study looked at two additional independent replicas of 1 million unique cDNA reads for two donors, one aged 18 to 29 and the other aged 80 or older. The paper as a whole reports these results and caveats: The CMV infection status of donors was not known, potentially confounding age-related changes in expanded clonotypes. Compared with the aged group, the long-lived group had more naive CD4+ T cells, fewer expanded clones and increased TCR diversity, suggesting age selection. Bulk unsorted PBMC profiling prevented conclusive comparison of naive and antigen-experienced compartments. Observed TCR beta diversity per million T cells fell roughly linearly with age, and a significant reduction was already apparent by age around 39. Observed TCR beta diversity correlated strongly with the percentage of naive T cells measured by flow cytometry. Total diversity estimates from one million sequenced T cells were considered lower bounds and underestimates.

CDR1 and CDR2 are drawn from the germline V gene: MNHEY, SVGAGI. The CDR3 goes from the cysteine to the phenylalanine over 15 residues. Only the CDR3 part of the read is kept: 45 bases, read in frame from the first base. The library was produced with 5' RACE. TCRdb shows the sequencer as Illumina HiSeq 2500. A second PCR of roughly 7 to 11 cycles was performed with a sample-barcoded 5' primer and a J-beta primer mix. Each TCR beta cDNA molecule received a unique molecular identifier from a template-switch 5' adaptor carrying 12 random nucleotides. At least 2.5 million CDR3-containing paired-end reads were obtained from each sample. The Mint cDNA synthesis kit, primed by a TRBC-specific oligonucleotide, was used to synthesize first-strand cDNA from all RNA. Following uracil-DNA glycosylase treatment, all cDNA underwent a first 18-cycle PCR with the universal primers M1SS and BC2_uni_R. The study's processing was this. For normalization, 1 million high-quality reads were randomly selected from each sample, with every read carrying a distinct molecular identifier. Reads with shared molecular identifiers were discarded instead of being binned into consensus sequences. MiTCR, with a Q25 quality threshold and the strictest error-elimination algorithm, was used for CDR3 identification, clonotype clustering and error correction. Lower-bound total TCR beta diversity was estimated with a nonparametric unseen species model using Euler transformation. TCRdb handled the public reads itself, with Q25 trimming in fastp and clone calling in MiXCR, and kept productive beta chains. One record per CDR3 amino acid sequence lists the most common genes and DNA. None of the V and J calls come from the authors' own analysis; TCRdb made them. Recorded for this sample are 600,000 to 850,000 distinct CDR3 sequences; roughly two fifths of them occurred a single time. The top ten constitute 20% to 25% of the sample.

On this clonotype: This receptor's antigen is unknown. A junction boundary mismatches the germline segment, possibly from a read error.

The 39 donors, aged roughly 6 to 95 years, were systemically healthy Caucasian individuals from Russia. Ten milliliters of peripheral blood were drawn from each donor into EDTA-treated Vacutainer tubes. PBMCs were isolated by Ficoll-Paque density-gradient centrifugation, with at least 6 million obtained per sample. Trizol reagent was used to extract total RNA from PBMCs, with at least 5 micrograms per sample. The percentages of naive CD45RAhigh/CD27high T cells were determined by flow cytometry on a PBMC aliquot from every donor. The sample consisted of blood. This sequence was found in a woman aged 55-70 years in good health. The V gene is TRBV6-5 and the J gene is TRBJ2-7; the D gene is perhaps TRBD1 or TRBD2, as each covers 6 bases. The DNA is TGTGCCAACAGTGCGGGGACAAAACCTTCCTACGAGCAGTACTTC. This encodes CANSAGTKPSYEQYF.